This T cell receptor (beta chain) was sequenced in a study of T cells in Graves' hyperthyroidism and ophthalmopathy. This CDR3 spans 14 amino acids. The V end lost 5 bases, the J end lost 3 bases, and 13 bases lay between the germline ends. Germline assignment: CDR1 MNHEY and CDR2 SMNVEV (reference sequence). The CDR3 regions of TCR beta were amplified from RNA transcripts. HTBI primers drove first-round RT-PCR of the TCR CDR3. TCRdb reprocessed the multiplex PCR reads with MiXCR, giving one entry per CDR3 protein. The profile shows some 600,000 distinct CDR3 sequences, over 11% of them singletons. Points from the study as a whole: Most clonotypes expanded in thyroid above 0.001 were likewise present in blood. Ophthalmopathy stood apart from stable hyperthyroidism in a 13 V-J model. The model predicted ophthalmopathy a median roughly six months before onset.

Source material for PBMCs was less than 12 ml fresh peripheral blood. Note on this clonotype: Its cognate antigen is unknown.

Source material: blood. The TCR was taken from a woman aged 30 to 39 with Graves' hyperthyroidism that later progressed to Graves' ophthalmopathy. The rearrangement joins TRBV27 to TRBJ1-1; D is unresolved. The CDR3 spells CASSPGEGDTEAFF. The CDR3 DNA sequence: TGTGCCAGCAGTCCCGGGGAGGGTGACACTGAAGCTTTCTTT.